The 28 T cell receptor beta chains reported below all come from one sample, sequenced in a study of cytomegalovirus exposure and HLA in healthy donors. Data came from immunoSEQ multiplex PCR; TCRdb stores just in-frame clones and leaves some out. The sample gives around 160,000 clones, 85% of which show up once; under 2.5% is in the top ten. Sequenced sample: PBMCs. These receptors all stem from a man aged 30 to 39 in good health and CMV-seropositive.

This chain uses TRBV19 with TRBJ1-2; 7 positions match TRBD1. CDR3 size: 15 residues. The V and J ends lost 7 bases and 5 bases, in that order; junction bases with no gene match: 13. The germline gives CDR1 LNHDA, CDR2 SQIVND (reference sequence). CDR3 in amino acids: CASTNIRDSDYGYTF. CDR3 DNA sequence: TGTGCCAGTACTAACATCAGGGACAGCGATTATGGCTACACCTTC.

The rearrangement uses TRBV9 and TRBJ2-3; the match to TRBD1 covers 8 bases. Trimming cost V 2 bases and J 4 bases; bases outside gene matches: 3. Per the germline V gene, CDR1 is SGDLS and CDR2 is YYNGEE. The CDR3 spans 14 residues. The CDR3 DNA follows: TGTGCCAGCAGCGTGGACAGGGTGGCAGATACGCAGTATTTT. Its translation is CASSVDRVADTQYF.

In regard to this clone: Sequence at one end of the junction differs from germline and may be a read error. V and J are TRBV7-7 and TRBJ2-1; 7 nucleotides match TRBD2. The CDR3 is 13 amino acids. Germline-derived CDR1 and CDR2 are SSHAT and FNYEAQ (reference sequence). CDR3 protein: CASSLRGDYEQFF. As DNA, the CDR3 is TGTGCTAGCAGCTTACGGGGGGATTATGAGCAGTTCTTC.

This clone was observed once. V usage is TRBV30 and J usage is TRBJ2-1, with 10 bases that match TRBD2. Germline V gene data show CDR1 as GTSNPN and CDR2 as SVGIG (reference sequence). The CDR3 is made up of 15 amino acids. V was clipped by 0 bases and J by 4 bases; unmatched bases: 3. For the CDR3, the DNA is TGTGCCTGGAGTGTCGGAGCGGGGGGGTACAATGAGCAGTTCTTC. It is translated as CAWSVGAGGYNEQFF.

The chain combines TRBV10-3 with TRBJ1-2; 12 nucleotides align to TRBD1. CDR1 ENHRY and CDR2 SYGVKD come from the germline V gene. This CDR3 has 15 amino acids. Trimming cost V 4 bases and J 7 bases; bases outside gene matches: 7. The CDR3 reads CAISAPGQGASGYTF. CDR3 DNA sequence: TGTGCCATCAGTGCACCGGGACAGGGGGCGAGTGGCTACACCTTC.

The rearrangement joins TRBV9 to TRBJ2-5; 12 positions agree with TRBD2. With 0 bases clipped from V and 3 bases from J, the junction kept 3 bases outside the gene matches. Germline assignment: CDR1 SGDLS and CDR2 YYNGEE. The CDR3 loop spans 16 amino acids. The CDR3 spells CASSVEGLAGEETQYF. The CDR3 DNA is TGTGCCAGCAGCGTAGAGGGACTAGCGGGTGAAGAGACCCAGTACTTC.

The J gene is TRBJ1-3, the V gene TRBV2; 9 bases line up with TRBD1. The CDR3 has 16 residues. The J segment lost 1 base and the V segment lost 2 bases, leaving 3 bases of the junction unmatched. CDR1 is SNHLY and CDR2 is FYNNEI in the germline V gene. The CDR3 is CASSERGQGSGNTIYF. CDR3 bases: TGTGCCAGCAGTGAACGGGGACAGGGATCTGGAAACACCATATATTTT.

The V call is TRBV15, the J call TRBJ2-7; TRBD1 is a possible D gene (6 bases). Germline lookup yields CDR1 LNHNV and CDR2 YYDKDF (reference sequence). CDR3 length equals 14 residues. V was shortened by 2 bases and J by 4 bases, with 12 bases between the two germline ends. The CDR3 protein is CATSRTGTSYEQYF. The CDR3 region has the DNA TGTGCCACCAGCAGAACCGGGACATCTTACGAGCAGTACTTC.

The rearrangement joins TRBV19 to TRBJ1-1; D is unresolved. Trimming left V 6 bases short and J 5 bases short, with 16 bases between. CDR1 LNHDA and CDR2 SQIVND come from the germline V gene (reference sequence). There are 14 residues in the CDR3. The CDR3 is CASSRKRAGTEAFF. The CDR3 coding sequence is TGTGCCAGTAGCCGGAAGCGGGCCGGGACTGAAGCTTTCTTT.

This clone was found once. The chain links TRBV7-9 to TRBJ2-7; TRBD2 aligns across 15 bases. Looked up from germline, CDR1 is SEHNR and CDR2 is FQNEAQ (reference sequence). V was clipped by 4 bases and J by 2 bases; unmatched bases: 6. CDR3 size: 17 residues. CDR3 sequence reads: CASSSGTSGGSPYEQYF. The CDR3 DNA reads as TGTGCCAGCAGCTCCGGGACTAGCGGGGGGTCCCCCTACGAGCAGTACTTC. The whole variable domain, remainder taken from reference TRBV7-9 and TRBJ2-7, is DTGVSQNPRHKITKRGQNVTFRCDPISEHNRLYWYRQTLGQGPEFLTYFQNEAQLEKSRLLSDRFSAERPKGSFSTLEIQRTEQGDSAMYLCASSSGTSGGSPYEQYFGPGTRLTVT.

CDR3 sequence: CASSSGEHYGYTF. The CDR3 nucleotides are TGTGCCAGCAGTTCCGGGGAGCACTATGGCTACACCTTC. V gene TRBV27 combines with J gene TRBJ1-2, with no clear D. V was trimmed by 4 bases and J by 3 bases, leaving 9 bases between them. The V gene's germline CDR1 is MNHEY and CDR2 SMNVEV (reference sequence). The CDR3 runs 13 residues.

This chain connects TRBV15 to TRBJ1-2, with TRBD1 matching over 8 bases. Losses at the gene ends were 6 bases for V and 6 bases for J; bases not matched to a gene: 12. CDR1 and CDR2 from the germline V gene are LNHNV and YYDKDF (reference sequence). The length of the CDR3 is 15 residues. The CDR3 nucleotides are TGTGCCACCAGTTATACCGGCACAGGGGGTAATGGCTACACCTTC. Residues: CATSYTGTGGNGYTF.

This sequence joins TRBV5-1 and TRBJ1-5, with TRBD1 as a possible D gene (6 bases). In germline, CDR1 is SGHRS, CDR2 YFSETQ. Trimming shortened V by 2 bases and J by 5 bases, and 8 bases separated the two germline ends. The CDR3 length is 13 residues. CDR3 residues: CASSLQGDQPQHF. CDR3 bases: TGCGCCAGCAGCTTACAGGGAGATCAGCCCCAGCATTTT.

This chain connects TRBV5-1 to TRBJ1-2, with 7 bases matching TRBD1. Trimming removed 1 base from V and 3 bases from J; junction bases left unmatched: 9. The CDR3 is made up of 16 amino acids. Germline assignment: CDR1 SGHRS and CDR2 YFSETQ. In DNA form, the CDR3 reads TGCGCCAGCAGCTTGCATTACGGACAGGAAGACTATGGCTACACCTTC. Translation: CASSLHYGQEDYGYTF.

The gene calls are TRBV5-4 and TRBJ2-7, with 9 bases fitting TRBD1. Trimming cost V 6 bases and J 5 bases; bases outside gene matches: 12. Germline V gives CDR1 SGHNT, CDR2 YYREEE (reference sequence). This CDR3 has 15 amino acids. The CDR3 loop reads CASTRQGGAGNEQYF. CDR3 bases: TGTGCCAGCACCCGACAGGGGGGGGCCGGTAACGAGCAGTACTTC.

This clone has only a few counts. This chain connects TRBV9 to TRBJ1-2, with 8 bases that match TRBD1. V was clipped by 3 bases and J by 3 bases; unmatched bases: 4. The germline CDR1 and CDR2 sequences are SGDLS and YYNGEE. This CDR3 is 14 amino acids long. Here the CDR3 reads CASSETGEDYGYTF. The DNA for the CDR3 is TGTGCCAGCAGCGAGACAGGGGAGGACTATGGCTACACCTTC.

The gene calls are TRBV2 and TRBJ1-1; D unresolved. CDR1 is SNHLY, CDR2 FYNNEI, per germline. The CDR3 extends over 14 amino acids. V shed 3 bases and J shed 1 base, with 9 bases lying between them. CDR3 sequence (DNA): TGTGCCAGCAGTGACGTACTTTCGAACACTGAAGCTTTCTTT. Translating it yields CASSDVLSNTEAFF.

V gene TRBV15 combines with J gene TRBJ1-2; 8 bases match TRBD1. V dropped 1 base and J dropped 4; count of bases not matched to a gene: 8. CDR3 length: 16 amino acids. Germline V gene data show CDR1 as LNHNV and CDR2 as YYDKDF (reference sequence). DNA of the CDR3: TGTGCCACCAGCAGAGGCACCGGGACAGGACTCTATGGCTACACCTTC. Its protein product is CATSRGTGTGLYGYTF. Looking up the rest from reference TRBV15 and TRBJ1-2 gives the full variable domain: DAMVIQNPRYQVTQFGKPVTLSCSQTLNHNVMYWYQQKSSQAPKLLFHYYDKDFNNEADTPDNFQSRRPNTSFCFLDIRSPGLGDTAMYLCATSRGTGTGLYGYTFGSGTRLTVV.

The chain links TRBV5-1 to TRBJ2-3; 8 bases line up with TRBD2. Per germline, CDR1 SGHRS and CDR2 YFSETQ. The CDR3 is 15 amino acids. Trimming cost V 5 bases and J 5 bases; bases outside gene matches: 10. CDR3 DNA sequence: TGCGCCAGCAGAACCGGGACTAGTATCCAAGATACGCAGTATTTT. Residues: CASRTGTSIQDTQYF.

V and J are TRBV30 and TRBJ1-6, with a possible D match to TRBD1 (5 bases). The CDR3 totals 15 residues. Germline assignment: CDR1 GTSNPN and CDR2 SVGIG (reference sequence). V shed 6 bases and J shed 0 bases, with 12 bases lying between them. In DNA, the CDR3 is TGTGCCTGTCCCCGGGGGAGCTCCTATAATTCACCCCTCCACTTT. Translating it yields CACPRGSSYNSPLHF. Looking up the rest from reference TRBV30 and TRBJ1-6 gives the full variable domain: SQTIHQWPATLVQPVGSPLSLECTVEGTSNPNLYWYRQAAGRGLQLLFYSVGIGQISSEVPQNLSASRPQDRQFILSSKKLLLSDSGFYLCACPRGSSYNSPLHFGNGTRLTVT.

The table lists this clone with a count of one. The V gene is TRBV18, the J gene TRBJ1-1, with D possibly being TRBD1 (5 bases). Germline V gene sequence: CDR1 KGHSH, CDR2 LQKENI. V was trimmed by 2 bases and J by 3 bases, leaving 7 bases between them. The CDR3 length is 13 residues. In nucleotides, the CDR3 is TGTGCCAGCTCACCAATAGGGGACACTGAAGCTTTCTTT. This sequence encodes CASSPIGDTEAFF. Full variable domain (outside the CDR3, taken from reference TRBV18 and TRBJ1-1): NAGVMQNPRHLVRRRGQEARLRCSPMKGHSHVYWYRQLPEEGLKFMVYLQKENIIDESGMPKERFSAEFPKEGPSILRIQQVVRGDSAAYFCASSPIGDTEAFFGQGTRLTVV.

This chain joins TRBV5-1 and TRBJ2-1; 9 positions agree with TRBD1. CDR1 and CDR2 (germline): SGHRS, YFSETQ. The CDR3 runs 14 residues. With 3 bases clipped from V and 7 bases from J, the junction kept 5 bases outside the gene matches. The CDR3 bases are TGCGCCAGCAGCTGGGGGACAGGGCGGAATGAGCAGTTCTTC. It codes for CASSWGTGRNEQFF.

The chain links TRBV27 to TRBJ2-3; a weak D match, TRBD2 (6 bases). The V end was cut by 4 bases, the J end by 2 bases, with 13 bases between. CDR3 length: 15 amino acids. Germline V gene sequence: CDR1 MNHEY, CDR2 SMNVEV (reference sequence). Written as DNA, the CDR3 is TGTGCCAGCAGTTCTAGCGCGAGACTCACAGATACGCAGTATTTT. Protein: CASSSSARLTDTQYF.

This clone was counted only a few times. The V and J genes are TRBV2 and TRBJ2-2, with TRBD1 matching over 7 bases. The CDR3 consists of 15 residues. V lost 4 bases and J lost 0; bases outside the gene matches: 2. The germline V gene encodes CDR1 SNHLY and CDR2 FYNNEI. CDR3 residues: CASSAGGSNTGELFF. CDR3 sequence (DNA): TGTGCCAGCAGTGCAGGGGGTTCGAACACCGGGGAGCTGTTTTTT.

The chain employs TRBV4-3 and TRBJ1-2; 9 nucleotides align to TRBD1. CDR3 length: 14 amino acids. V lost 1 base to trimming and J lost 4 bases; unmatched junction nucleotides: 1. Germline CDR1 and CDR2: LGHNA and YSLEER. CDR3 amino acids: CASSQGTGAYGYTF. DNA for the CDR3: TGCGCCAGCAGCCAAGGGACAGGGGCCTATGGCTACACCTTC.

The rearrangement uses TRBV27 and TRBJ2-2, with 7 nucleotides matching TRBD1. The junction had 9 bases not matched to a gene; V was cut back by 5 bases and J by 0 bases. The germline V gene has CDR1 MNHEY and CDR2 SMNVEV (reference sequence). The CDR3 is 17 residues long. CDR3: CASSRDSDTSNTGELFF. The CDR3 nucleotides read TGTGCCAGCAGTCGGGACAGCGACACGTCGAACACCGGGGAGCTGTTTTTT.

The rearrangement joins TRBV6-1 to TRBJ1-2; tentatively, D is TRBD1 (5 bases). Trimming removed 5 bases from V and 7 bases from J, with 8 bases in between. Germline V lookup: CDR1 MNHNS, CDR2 SASEGT. The CDR3 totals 11 residues. The CDR3 coding sequence is TGTGCCAGCAGTCCAGGGCCTGGCTACACCTTC. Its translation: CASSPGPGYTF.

A word on this clone: An end of the junction does not agree with germline; a read error may underlie this. The CDR3: CASSFRDFTLKNERFF. The CDR3 DNA reads as TGTGCCAGCAGCTTCCGGGACTTCACGCTAAAGAATGAGCGGTTCTTC. The chain joins TRBV7-2 to TRBJ2-1; D may be TRBD2 (6 bases). CDR3 length equals 16 residues. Germline assignment: CDR1 SGHTA and CDR2 FQGNSA.